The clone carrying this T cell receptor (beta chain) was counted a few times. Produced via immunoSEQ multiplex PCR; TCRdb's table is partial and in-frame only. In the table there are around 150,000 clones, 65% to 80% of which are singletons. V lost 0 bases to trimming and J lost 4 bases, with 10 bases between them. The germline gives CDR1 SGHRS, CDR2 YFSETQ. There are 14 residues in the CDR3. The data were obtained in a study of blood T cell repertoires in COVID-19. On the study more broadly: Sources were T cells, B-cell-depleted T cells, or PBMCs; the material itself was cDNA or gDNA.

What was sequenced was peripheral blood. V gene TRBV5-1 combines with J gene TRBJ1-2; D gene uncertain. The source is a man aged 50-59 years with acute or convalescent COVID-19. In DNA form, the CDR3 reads TGCGCCAGCAGCTTGGATGGGAGTGCCTATGGCTACACCTTC. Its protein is CASSLDGSAYGYTF.